A single T cell receptor (beta chain) is shown here with its context. The record originates from a study of blood T cell repertoires in COVID-19. Overall study context: Specimens from acute and convalescent COVID-19 originated in the United States, Italy and Spain. PBMCs, B-cell-depleted T cells, or T cells were the source of the cDNA or gDNA that made up the material.

Germline lookup yields CDR1 DFQATT and CDR2 SNEGSKA (reference sequence). The J segment lost 7 bases and the V segment lost 3 bases, leaving 9 bases of the junction unmatched. The CDR3 contains 15 residues. In the source study's methods: Reference gene primer amplification yielded estimated nucleated cell counts. The protocol was immunoSEQ multiplex PCR, while the TCRdb copy is restricted to in-frame clones and leaves out a portion. V, J and clone size derive from that table, while D and trimming were established from the DNA sequence. The sample has about 200,000 clones, about 88% seen once. This sequence originates from a man aged 55-75 years with acute or convalescent COVID-19. The chain employs TRBV20-1 and TRBJ2-2; TRBD2 matches 9 bases. Sequencing was carried out using peripheral blood. The CDR3 bases are TGCAGTGCTAGTGCCCCGCGGGGGGGCTTCGGGGAGCTGTTTTTT. It is translated as CSASAPRGGFGELFF.